This entry describes one T cell receptor beta chain. These data belong to a study of T cells in localized non-small cell lung cancer. This CDR3 is built from 11 residues. Germline V gives CDR1 LNHDA, CDR2 SQIVND (reference sequence). The V and J ends lost 7 bases and 9 bases respectively, with 12 bases between them. The assay was immunoSEQ multiplex PCR, and TCRdb's table has in-frame clones only and misses some. The sample comprises around 24,000 clones, more than 65% of which are singletons, and 4.8% rests with the top ten. The sample in question was PBMCs, obtained before any cancer treatment. The chain couples TRBV19 to TRBJ1-1, with D possibly TRBD1 on 5 matching bases. The sequence was obtained from a man aged 40 to 75 with stage II lung adenocarcinoma. The CDR3 here is CASMGRGKAFF. The CDR3 coding sequence is TGTGCCAGTATGGGACGCGGGAAAGCTTTCTTT.